Following are 20 T cell receptor beta chains from one sample sequenced in a study of technical replicates of blood from a few donors. TCRdb's copy holds only in-frame clones and misses some; the assay was immunoSEQ multiplex PCR. The sample lists tens of thousands of clones, 80% to 95% occurring once. Sequences were obtained from T cells isolated from PBMCs. These receptors all come from a human donor in good health.

This clone was counted between two and nine times. The chain uses TRBV27 and TRBJ1-2, with D possibly TRBD1 on 5 matching bases. Germline lookup yields CDR1 MNHEY and CDR2 SMNVEV (reference sequence). V dropped 5 bases and J dropped 11 bases, with 21 bases sitting between them. The CDR3 covers 14 residues. The CDR3 region is CASSNLDSHYGYTF. Written as DNA, the CDR3 is TGTGCCAGCAGTAACTTAGACAGCCACTACGGTTACACCTTC.

The rearrangement uses TRBV6-6 and TRBJ2-2; a weak D match, TRBD2 (6 bases). This CDR3 is 13 amino acids long. Trimming removed 5 bases at V and 5 bases at J, with 9 bases between. CDR1 is MNHNY and CDR2 is SVGAGI in the germline V gene (reference sequence). In nucleotides, the CDR3 is TGTGCCAGCAGTGGACTACAAACCGGGGAGCTGTTTTTT. Its translation is CASSGLQTGELFF.

The chain recombines TRBV28 with TRBJ2-1; D is ambiguous. This CDR3 spans 10 amino acids. Between the trimmed V and J ends, which lost 6 bases and 7 bases, there was a span of 4 bases. The germline CDR1 and CDR2 sequences are MDHEN and SYDVKM. CDR3 nucleotides: TGTGCCAGCAGCATGAATGAGCAGTTCTTC. The encoded protein is CASSMNEQFF.

The chain recombines TRBV7-9 with TRBJ2-7; D may be TRBD2 (5 bases). This CDR3 has 14 residues. CDR1 SEHNR and CDR2 FQNEAQ come from the germline V gene (reference sequence). With 5 bases removed from V and 5 bases from J, the gap between germline ends came to 16 bases. The CDR3: CASSPGGSTNEQYF. CDR3 sequence (DNA): TGTGCCAGCAGCCCCGGTGGGAGTACGAACGAGCAGTACTTC.

The CDR3 DNA follows: TGTGCCAGCAGTGCGGGGGTTCGGGAGACCCAGTACTTC. It encodes CASSAGVRETQYF. The chain uses TRBV2 and TRBJ2-5; a possible D gene is TRBD2 (6 bases). Per germline, CDR1 SNHLY and CDR2 FYNNEI. The CDR3 sequence is 13 residues long. The V end was cut by 4 bases, the J end by 5 bases, with 11 bases between. The full variable domain, its missing parts supplied by reference TRBV2 and TRBJ2-5, is EPEVTQTPSHQVTQMGQEVILRCVPISNHLYFYWYRQILGQKVEFLVSFYNNEISEKSEIFDDQFSVERPDGSNFTLKIRSTKLEDSAMYFCASSAGVRETQYFGPGTRLLVL.

Only one count was recorded for this clone. The genes are TRBV11-3 and TRBJ2-1; D ambiguous. Germline V gene data show CDR1 as SGHNT and CDR2 as YENEEA. Between the trimmed V and J ends, which lost 2 bases and 10 bases, there was a span of 6 bases. The CDR3 runs 11 residues. The CDR3 is CASSLFREQFF. DNA for the CDR3: TGTGCCAGCAGCTTATTTCGGGAGCAGTTCTTC. The full variable domain, in which reference TRBV11-3 and TRBJ2-1 provide the parts outside the CDR3, is EAGVVQSPRYKIIEKKQPVAFWCNPISGHNTLYWYLQNLGQGPELLIRYENEEAVDDSQLPKDRFSAERLKGVDSTLKIQPAELGDSAVYLCASSLFREQFFGPGTRLTVL.

The gene calls are TRBV6-1 and TRBJ1-2; 9 nucleotides agree with TRBD1. V shed 6 bases and J 7 bases; nucleotides not matched to a gene: 9. The germline gives CDR1 MNHNS, CDR2 SASEGT. The CDR3 totals 14 residues. CDR3 nucleotide sequence: TGTGCCAGCAGGGCCTGGGACAGGGATCGTGGCTACACCTTC. As protein: CASRAWDRDRGYTF.

The sample holds a few counts of this clone. CDR3 protein: CASSPGGVKDTEAFF. CDR3 nucleotides: TGCGCCAGCAGTCCAGGGGGTGTTAAGGACACTGAAGCTTTCTTT. The chain links TRBV10-1 to TRBJ1-1; TRBD1 agrees at 7 bases. Germline values: CDR1 WNHNN, CDR2 SYGVQD (reference sequence). V lost 5 bases, J lost 3 bases, and 9 bases stayed unmatched. The CDR3 is 15 residues long.

The rearrangement links TRBV5-6 to TRBJ2-3; 10 positions match TRBD2. This CDR3 contains 17 residues. Germline CDR1 SGHDT, CDR2 YYEEEE. With 2 bases clipped from V and 5 bases from J, the junction kept 11 bases outside the gene matches. CDR3 residues: CASSFNSGGIGRDTQYF. Written as DNA, the CDR3 is TGTGCCAGCAGCTTTAATAGCGGGGGGATCGGCAGAGATACGCAGTATTTT.

This sequence joins TRBV14 and TRBJ2-7; 8 nucleotides agree with TRBD1. This CDR3 is 15 amino acids long. Trimming removed 3 bases from V and 7 bases from J; junction bases left unmatched: 11. Germline loops: CDR1 SGHDN, CDR2 FVKESK. The CDR3 DNA reads as TGTGCCAGCAGCCATGACTTGACAGGGGCCGGAGAGCAGTACTTC. Its protein product is CASSHDLTGAGEQYF.

The genes are TRBV25-1 and TRBJ2-5, with 8 nucleotides matching TRBD1. The germline CDR1 and CDR2 sequences are MGHDK and SYGVNS. The CDR3 covers 15 residues. V lost 6 bases to trimming and J lost 2 bases; unmatched junction nucleotides: 8. CDR3 sequence: CASSVTGALQETQYF. CDR3 nucleotides: TGTGCCAGCAGCGTGACAGGGGCCTTACAAGAGACCCAGTACTTC.

This chain joins TRBV29-1 and TRBJ2-2; TRBD1 matches 11 bases. Per the germline V gene, CDR1 is SQVTM and CDR2 is ANQGSEA. CDR3 length: 14 residues. Unmatched junction bases numbered 3, after V lost 5 bases and J lost 4 bases. The CDR3 nucleotides read TGCAGCGTTACGGGACAGGGGGTCACCGGGGAGCTGTTTTTT. Its translation: CSVTGQGVTGELFF.

This clone appeared once. The chain combines TRBV30 with TRBJ2-6; D might be TRBD1 (6 bases). The CDR3 is made up of 17 amino acids. Looked up from germline, CDR1 is GTSNPN and CDR2 is SVGIG (reference sequence). V was cut by 0 bases and J by 4 bases, with 16 bases left in between. The CDR3 nucleotides are TGTGCCTGGAGTGTACACCTAGGGGGTACGGGGGCCAACGTCCTGACTTTC. Translation gives CAWSVHLGGTGANVLTF.

The CDR3 DNA is TGTGCCAGCAGCTTGGTTTCGGGGGATACGCAGTATTTT. Protein product: CASSLVSGDTQYF. The gene calls are TRBV11-3 and TRBJ2-3; the D gene is possibly TRBD2 (5 bases). Germline V gene lookup returns CDR1 SGHNT and CDR2 YENEEA. V was shortened by 3 bases and J by 6 bases, with 10 bases between the two germline ends. This CDR3 has 13 residues.

The rearrangement joins TRBV4-1 to TRBJ2-7; D is possibly TRBD1 (5 bases). CDR3 length: 18 residues. The ends were cut back, 1 base at V and 0 bases at J, with 19 bases in the middle. CDR1 is MGHRA, CDR2 YSYEKL, per germline. The CDR3 sequence: CASSQGTAYRKNSYEQYF. The CDR3 nucleotides are TGCGCCAGCAGCCAAGGAACCGCCTACAGGAAAAACTCCTACGAGCAGTACTTC.

V and J are TRBV10-3 and TRBJ1-1; weak D call: TRBD1 (5 bases). Germline CDR1 is ENHRY and CDR2 is SYGVKD. CDR3 size: 14 residues. Trimming cost V 3 bases and J 2 bases, with 10 bases left between them. The CDR3 sequence is CAISDKQVNTEAFF. Here the CDR3 DNA reads TGTGCCATCAGTGATAAACAGGTAAACACTGAAGCTTTCTTT.

The table lists this clone with a count of one. The J gene is TRBJ2-5, the V gene TRBV18; 7 bases fit TRBD1. The germline CDR1 and CDR2 sequences are KGHSH and LQKENI. V lost 1 base, J lost 4 bases, and 9 bases stayed unmatched. The CDR3 loop spans 16 amino acids. CDR3 sequence reads: CASSPRGGLVVETQYF. CDR3 nucleotides: TGTGCCAGCTCACCACGAGGGGGCCTCGTTGTAGAGACCCAGTACTTC. Together with reference TRBV18 and TRBJ2-5, the CDR3 gives the full variable domain: NAGVMQNPRHLVRRRGQEARLRCSPMKGHSHVYWYRQLPEEGLKFMVYLQKENIIDESGMPKERFSAEFPKEGPSILRIQQVVRGDSAAYFCASSPRGGLVVETQYFGPGTRLLVL.

The rearrangement links TRBV5-1 to TRBJ2-1, with 11 bases identical to TRBD2. Germline CDR1 reads SGHRS; CDR2 reads YFSETQ. The V segment lost 4 bases and the J segment 6 bases; nucleotides outside the gene matches: 15. There are 18 residues in the CDR3. The DNA for the CDR3 is TGCGCCAGCAGCCCCCTCCCCTTGACTAGCGGGACCGGCAATGAGCAGTTCTTC. Translating it yields CASSPLPLTSGTGNEQFF.

The genes are TRBV5-4 and TRBJ1-5; weak D call: TRBD1 (5 bases). Trimming shortened V by 0 bases and J by 7 bases, and 14 bases separated the two germline ends. The CDR3 contains 15 residues. Germline lookup yields CDR1 SGHNT and CDR2 YYREEE (reference sequence). CDR3 coding DNA: TGTGCCAGCAGCTTGGATCTCGGTTCAGGGCAGCCCCAGCATTTT. It specifies CASSLDLGSGQPQHF.

The genes are TRBV6-1 and TRBJ2-3; maybe TRBD1 (5 bases). The CDR3 contains 16 residues. Germline-derived CDR1 and CDR2 are MNHNS and SASEGT. V shed 2 bases and J shed 2 bases, with 14 bases lying between them. The CDR3 nucleotides are TGTGCCAGCAGTGAACTGGGGCAGGCCTTCACAGATACGCAGTATTTT. Translated, it gives CASSELGQAFTDTQYF.